The subject of this entry is one T cell receptor (beta chain). This entry comes from a study of control samples from healthy donors and cancer patients. The CDR3 has 16 residues. Germline CDR1 reads WNHNN; CDR2 reads SYGVQD (reference sequence). V shed 5 bases, J shed 4 bases, and the junction held 10 bases outside the gene matches. Sequencing was performed with immunoSEQ multiplex PCR; in TCRdb, only in-frame clones are kept and a portion is missing. The table includes about 73,000 clones, around 92% detected once. The chain recombines TRBV10-1 with TRBJ1-1; 10 bases line up with TRBD1. The sample consisted of PBMCs. The clonotype was recovered from a man between 60 and 70 years old with lung cancer. CDR3 amino acids: CASSYLRDRGPTEAFF. CDR3 nucleotides: TGCGCCAGCAGTTACCTTCGGGACAGGGGACCCACTGAAGCTTTCTTT.